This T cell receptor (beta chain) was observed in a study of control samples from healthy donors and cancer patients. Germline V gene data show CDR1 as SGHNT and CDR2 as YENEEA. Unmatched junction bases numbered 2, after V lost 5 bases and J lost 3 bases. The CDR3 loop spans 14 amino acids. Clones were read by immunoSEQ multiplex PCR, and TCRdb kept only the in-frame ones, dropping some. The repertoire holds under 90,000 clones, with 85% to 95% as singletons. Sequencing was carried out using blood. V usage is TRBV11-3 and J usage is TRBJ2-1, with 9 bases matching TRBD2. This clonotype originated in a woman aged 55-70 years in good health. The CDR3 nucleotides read TGTGCCAGCAGCCATAGCGGGAGCTACAATGAGCAGTTCTTC. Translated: CASSHSGSYNEQFF.